The clone carrying this T cell receptor (beta chain) was detected ten times or more. The antigen remains undetermined. CDR1 and CDR2 from the germline V gene are SNHLY and FYNNEI. Deletions cut 3 bases from V and 6 bases from J, with 9 bases between. This CDR3 is built from 13 residues. These data come from a study of T cell responses to AZD1222 COVID-19 vaccine. Measured with immunoSEQ multiplex PCR; TCRdb has only the in-frame clones, and not every one. The sample records 130,000 to 150,000 clones, approximately 85% being singletons. General study points: A rise in Spike-specific TCR breadth and depth followed two AZD1222 doses. Clonal diversity may have been underestimated, and the donors were mostly white British, with more females than males.

The V call is TRBV2, the J call TRBJ1-5, with no clear D. This sequence was found in an adult in good health. The source was peripheral blood, collected on day 0 of MenACWY control vaccination. The CDR3 DNA reads as TGTGCCAGCAGTGACCAGAGGAGTCAGCCCCAGCATTTT. This codes for CASSDQRSQPQHF.